This passage covers 5 T cell receptor beta chains from one sample sequenced in a study of tumor-infiltrating lymphocytes in primary liver carcinoma. Germline DNA was also extracted, and blood RNA was taken from unsorted whole blood. Priming with a constant-region primer yielded TCR beta cDNA from approximately 500 ng total RNA. Three-round nested multiplex PCR performed with slightly modified ARM-PCR produced the TCR beta libraries. TRBV1-TRBV30 forward primers paired with a C-beta reverse primer were used in the first two PCR rounds, which ran roughly 9 cycles each. TCRdb fed the multiplex PCR reads into MiXCR, producing one record per CDR3 protein. The sample includes almost 200,000 distinct CDR3 sequences, roughly two thirds of them seen just once. The source material was peripheral blood. The receptors derive from an older woman with primary liver carcinoma and hepatitis B virus infection.

A note on this clonotype: A much more abundant neighbour one base away suggests this may be a read error. The chain uses TRBV6-6 and TRBJ1-2; no clear D. This CDR3 comprises 10 residues. From germline, CDR1 is MNHNY and CDR2 SVGAGI (reference sequence). The CDR3 DNA reads as TGTGCCAGCAGCCTCTATGGCTGCACCTTC. It is translated as CASSLYGCTF.

Turning to this clonotype: Possible read error: a much larger clone is one base away. The chain employs TRBV6-6 and TRBJ1-1; possible D gene TRBD1, 5 bases. CDR1 is MNHNY and CDR2 is SVGAGI in the germline V gene (reference sequence). The CDR3 extends over 14 amino acids. DNA for the CDR3: TGTGCCAGCAGTCAAAGGGGACCGAACAGTGAAGCTTTCTTT. This codes for CASSQRGPNSEAFF.

Comment on this clonotype: It may be a read error: a sequence one base away is much more abundant. The rearrangement uses TRBV10-1 and TRBJ2-7; 9 nucleotides align to TRBD1. The CDR3 consists of 16 residues. Per germline, CDR1 WNHNN and CDR2 SYGVQD (reference sequence). CDR3 nucleotides: TGCGCCAACAGTGACCCGGGACAGGGATACACGGGGGAGCAGTACTTC. Residues: CANSDPGQGYTGEQYF.

This rearrangement joins TRBV12-3 or TRBV12-4 to TRBJ1-5; tentatively, D is TRBD1 (6 bases). The CDR3 has 16 residues. Trimming left V 1 base short and J 6 bases short, with 16 bases between. Here the CDR3 DNA reads TGTGCCAGCAGTTTAGATGGGGGGGCAGTGTCTCAGCCCCAGCATTTT. Translated: CASSLDGGAVSQPQHF.

Comments on this clonotype: The final CDR3 position lacks the conserved phenylalanine or tryptophan, pointing to a likely read error. The limits of the CDR3 on the DNA are not certain, so only TCRdb's listed CDR3 is given. The chain uses TRBV12-3 or TRBV12-4 and TRBJ2-1; the table's D gene call, TRBD1, was not cross checked with the DNA. The CDR3 comprises 13 residues, both ends counted. CDR3 residues: CASSLAQDRGQLL.